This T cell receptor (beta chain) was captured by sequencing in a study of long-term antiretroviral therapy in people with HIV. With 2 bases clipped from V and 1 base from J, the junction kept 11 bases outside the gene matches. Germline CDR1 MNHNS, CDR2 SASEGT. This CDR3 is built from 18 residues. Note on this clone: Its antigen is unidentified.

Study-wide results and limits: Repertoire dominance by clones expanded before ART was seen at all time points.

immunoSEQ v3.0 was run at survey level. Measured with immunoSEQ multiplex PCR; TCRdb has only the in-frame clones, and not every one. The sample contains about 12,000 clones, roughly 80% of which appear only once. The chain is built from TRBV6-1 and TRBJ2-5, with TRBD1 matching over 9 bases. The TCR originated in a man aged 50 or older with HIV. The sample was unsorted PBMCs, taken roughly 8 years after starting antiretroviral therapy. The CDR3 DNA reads TGTGCCAGCAGTGAAATTTCCGGGACAGGGCTTACCCAAGAGACCCAGTACTTC. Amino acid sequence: CASSEISGTGLTQETQYF.